Presented here are 21 T cell receptor beta chains from one specimen sequenced in a study of T cells in Graves' hyperthyroidism and ophthalmopathy (dated by TCRdb to about 2019). The library was made by multiplex PCR. Sequencing took place on an Illumina HiSeq 2000. TCR beta CDR3 regions were amplified from RNA transcripts. The first round of RT-PCR for the TCR CDR3 was performed with the HTBI primer set and the Qiagen OneStep RT-PCR kit. In TCRdb, the public reads were trimmed at Q25 with fastp and aligned with MiXCR, with productive beta chains retained. Entries are consolidated by CDR3 protein sequence, retaining the most common genes and DNA. This sample lists some 140,000 distinct CDR3 sequences; over 20% were detected once. The ten largest make up about 70% of the sample. Input material: blood. The source is a woman aged 50 to 60 with Graves' hyperthyroidism that later progressed to Graves' ophthalmopathy.

This clonotype was observed at least ten times. The chain couples TRBV27 to TRBJ1-6, with D maybe TRBD1 (5 bases). V lost 2 bases to trimming and J lost 10 bases, with 18 bases between them. The CDR3 is 16 residues long. Germline-derived CDR1 and CDR2 are MNHEY and SMNVEV (reference sequence). The CDR3 DNA is TGTGCCAGCAGTTTAATTCCTGACAGTGTTAGCTCACCCCTCCACTTT. This translates into CASSLIPDSVSSPLHF.

This clonotype appeared a few times. The V call is TRBV29-1, the J call TRBJ2-2, with unresolved D. The CDR3 is made up of 14 amino acids. The germline V gene has CDR1 SQVTM and CDR2 ANQGSEA. Trimming took 2 bases from V and 0 from J, leaving 7 bases between them. The CDR3 loop reads CSVEYGSNTGELFF. The CDR3 nucleotides are TGCAGCGTTGAATACGGGTCGAACACCGGGGAGCTGTTTTTT.

The rearrangement joins TRBV5-1 to TRBJ2-2; TRBD2 agrees at 9 bases. The CDR3 extends over 15 amino acids. Losses at the gene ends were 0 bases for V and 5 bases for J; bases not matched to a gene: 2. Per the germline V gene, CDR1 is SGHRS and CDR2 is YFSETQ. The CDR3 DNA sequence: TGCGCCAGCAGCTTGGGACTAGCGGTGACCGGGGAGCTGTTTTTT. Translating it yields CASSLGLAVTGELFF.

This clonotype was counted ten times or more. This chain links TRBV11-2 with TRBJ2-7; D might be TRBD1 (6 bases). The germline gives CDR1 SGHAT, CDR2 FQNNGV. The length of the CDR3 is 16 residues. With 4 bases removed from V and 3 bases from J, the gap between germline ends came to 19 bases. CDR3 bases: TGTGCCAGCAGCTCAGCCCCAGGGGCTTCCCTCTACGAGCAGTACTTC. Translation gives CASSSAPGASLYEQYF.

The chain is built from TRBV7-3 and TRBJ1-6; the D gene is possibly TRBD1 (5 bases). This CDR3 has 14 amino acids. The V and J ends lost 2 bases and 7 bases respectively, with 9 bases between them. Looked up from germline, CDR1 is SGHTA and CDR2 is FQGTGA. The CDR3 nucleotides are TGTGCCAGCAGCTTAGCAGGGCCAAATTCACCCCTCCACTTT. Its translation is CASSLAGPNSPLHF.

The V call is TRBV5-1, the J call TRBJ1-2; 8 bases align to TRBD1. With 4 bases clipped from V and 6 bases from J, the junction kept 8 bases outside the gene matches. Germline V gives CDR1 SGHRS, CDR2 YFSETQ. This CDR3 region has 14 residues. This CDR3 is CASSPGDRGHGYTF. The CDR3 bases are TGCGCCAGCAGCCCTGGAGACAGGGGACATGGCTACACCTTC.

This clonotype appeared a few times. The chain links TRBV27 to TRBJ1-2, with D tentatively TRBD1 (6 bases). Germline CDR1 reads MNHEY; CDR2 reads SMNVEV (reference sequence). V was shortened by 6 bases and J by 3 bases, with 20 bases between the two germline ends. The CDR3 has 16 amino acids. CDR3 nucleotides: TGTGCCAGCAGGGGGGGCTTTTGGGGGGTTGACTATGGCTACACCTTC. Translated, it gives CASRGGFWGVDYGYTF.

The chain recombines TRBV10-3 with TRBJ1-1; D perhaps matches TRBD1 (6 bases). With 5 bases removed from V and 6 bases from J, the gap between germline ends came to 16 bases. Germline V gene data show CDR1 as ENHRY and CDR2 as SYGVKD. The CDR3 is 14 amino acids. Written as DNA, the CDR3 is TGTGCCATCAGTCTTTCAGGGGTAGGGGCTGAAGCTTTCTTT. Translating it yields CAISLSGVGAEAFF.

This clonotype showed up just a few times. The V and J genes are TRBV28 and TRBJ2-6; no definite D call. Trimming removed 6 bases from V and 0 bases from J, with 9 bases in between. The CDR3 runs to 15 residues. CDR1 is MDHEN, CDR2 SYDVKM, per germline. CDR3 DNA: TGTGCCAGCAGCCCGGAAAGCTCTGGGGCCAACGTCCTGACTTTC. This encodes CASSPESSGANVLTF.

The V gene is TRBV15, the J gene TRBJ2-1; D is possibly TRBD1 (6 bases). CDR3 length equals 16 residues. Trimming stripped 5 bases from V and 4 bases from J, with 18 bases between. Germline CDR1 and CDR2: LNHNV and YYDKDF (reference sequence). The CDR3 is CATSADRGQIYNEQFF. DNA for the CDR3: TGTGCCACCAGCGCCGATCGTGGACAGATTTACAATGAGCAGTTCTTC.

In its sample, this clonotype was seen many times. This chain uses TRBV12-3 or TRBV12-4 with TRBJ1-2; 8 positions agree with TRBD1. The CDR3 contains 11 residues. V was clipped by 5 bases and J by 7 bases; unmatched bases: 0. The CDR3 loop reads CASSTGGGYTF. The DNA of the CDR3 is TGTGCCAGCAGTACAGGGGGTGGCTACACCTTC.

The CDR3 loop is CAIREGLGGLYGYTF. Written as DNA, the CDR3 is TGTGCCATCAGGGAGGGTCTGGGGGGTCTCTATGGCTACACCTTC. This rearrangement joins TRBV10-3 to TRBJ1-2; TRBD1 is a possible D gene (5 bases). The CDR3 totals 15 residues. CDR1 and CDR2 from the germline V gene are ENHRY and SYGVKD. V was clipped by 6 bases and J by 4 bases, with 18 bases between them.

This chain links TRBV29-1 with TRBJ2-3; 7 positions match TRBD2. CDR1 and CDR2 (germline): SQVTM, ANQGSEA. This CDR3 is 16 amino acids long. Trimming removed 1 base from V and 3 bases from J; junction bases left unmatched: 10. The DNA for the CDR3 is TGCAGCGTTGAAGTGGTTACCAGGGAGGGTACAGATACGCAGTATTTT. Translated: CSVEVVTREGTDTQYF.

This clonotype was counted many times. The V and J genes are TRBV29-1 and TRBJ1-1; no firm D call. V lost 7 bases to trimming and J lost 3 bases, with 18 bases between them. CDR1 and CDR2 (germline): SQVTM, ANQGSEA. This CDR3 comprises 14 residues. The CDR3 sequence: CSAAKSGFDTEAFF. In nucleotides, the CDR3 is TGCAGCGCCGCCAAGTCGGGGTTTGACACTGAAGCTTTCTTT.

The CDR3 sequence is CASSPTRWQETQYF. The CDR3 region has the DNA TGTGCCAGCAGCCCGACTAGGTGGCAAGAGACCCAGTACTTC. The rearrangement uses TRBV28 and TRBJ2-5; possible D gene TRBD2, 6 bases. With 6 bases removed from V and 2 bases from J, the gap between germline ends came to 13 bases. CDR3 length equals 14 residues. CDR1 is MDHEN and CDR2 is SYDVKM in the germline V gene.

This rearrangement joins TRBV28 to TRBJ2-7, with D maybe TRBD1 (6 bases). Germline V gene data show CDR1 as MDHEN and CDR2 as SYDVKM. This CDR3 comprises 13 residues. V shed 3 bases and J shed 6 bases, with 12 bases lying between them. CDR3 loop: CASSLYRGGEQYF. Written as DNA, the CDR3 is TGTGCCAGCAGTTTGTACCGAGGGGGCGAGCAGTACTTC.

This clonotype was observed a handful of times. The chain carries TRBV2 and TRBJ2-2; the D is unclear. The germline gives CDR1 SNHLY, CDR2 FYNNEI. This CDR3 comprises 15 residues. Trimming removed 4 bases at V and 6 bases at J, with 15 bases between. CDR3 sequence: CASSGRHGAPGELFF. CDR3 nucleotide sequence: TGTGCCAGCAGTGGACGGCATGGTGCCCCCGGGGAGCTGTTTTTT. Full variable domain (missing parts from reference TRBV2 and TRBJ2-2): EPEVTQTPSHQVTQMGQEVILRCVPISNHLYFYWYRQILGQKVEFLVSFYNNEISEKSEIFDDQFSVERPDGSNFTLKIRSTKLEDSAMYFCASSGRHGAPGELFFGEGSRLTVL.

There are many counts of this clonotype. V is TRBV6-1 and J is TRBJ2-1; 9 bases align to TRBD2. J gave up 5 bases and V 2 bases, and 16 bases lay outside the gene matches. The CDR3 has 19 amino acids. CDR1 is MNHNS, CDR2 SASEGT, per germline. CDR3 bases: TGTGCCAGCAGTGAAACTGGTAGGGGACTAGCAGGTTCCGACAATGAGCAGTTCTTC. This codes for CASSETGRGLAGSDNEQFF.

This clonotype was detected many times. This rearrangement joins TRBV3-1 to TRBJ2-7; a possible D gene is TRBD2 (7 bases). CDR3 length equals 15 residues. The ends were cut back, 2 bases at V and 6 bases at J, with 17 bases in the middle. Germline lookup yields CDR1 LGHDT and CDR2 YNNKEL (reference sequence). The CDR3 reads CASSQKGPRGGEQYF. CDR3 nucleotides: TGTGCCAGCAGCCAAAAAGGACCGAGGGGGGGCGAGCAGTACTTC.

This clonotype was detected a few times. The V and J genes are TRBV20-1 and TRBJ1-5; D gene uncertain. V lost 0 bases and J 5 bases, leaving 8 bases between the germline ends. CDR1 DFQATT and CDR2 SNEGSKA come from the germline V gene (reference sequence). This CDR3 spans 13 amino acids. The CDR3 sequence is CSARDHDDQPQHF. The CDR3 DNA is TGCAGTGCTAGAGATCATGACGATCAGCCCCAGCATTTT.

As regards this clonotype: A much larger clone differs from this one at a single base, so this may be a read error. This chain connects TRBV20-1 to TRBJ2-1; 12 bases align to TRBD2. V lost 0 bases, J lost 10 bases, and 7 bases stayed unmatched. The V gene's germline CDR1 is DFQATT and CDR2 SNEGSKA (reference sequence). The CDR3 spans 15 residues. This CDR3 reads CSARDLLAGGAEQFF. The CDR3 DNA reads TGCAGTGCTAGAGATCTACTAGCGGGAGGCGCGGAGCAGTTCTTC.